This TCR beta chain comes out of a study of OX40 agonist ivuxolimab in advanced cancers. The overall study: Patients treated during dose escalation were battling hepatocellular carcinoma, melanoma, renal cell or head and neck cancer.

Profiling relied on immunoSEQ multiplex PCR, and the TCRdb table lists in-frame clones only, not all of them. This sample has under 100,000 clones, with around 85% found just once. Patients with a history of autoimmune disease or on systemic immunosuppression were excluded. Samples of blood were obtained at baseline, on cycle 4 day 1, and on cycle 7 day 1. The V end was cut by 5 bases, the J end by 6 bases, with 10 bases between. The length of the CDR3 is 13 residues. The germline gives CDR1 SGHTA, CDR2 FQGTGA. Sequencing used CD4+ or CD8+ T cells sorted from blood, obtained in a trial of the OX40 agonist ivuxolimab. The origin of this receptor is an adult with an advanced solid tumor such as melanoma, head and neck, liver or kidney cancer. The chain is built from TRBV7-3 and TRBJ2-2, with D uncertain. Here the CDR3 DNA reads TGTGCCAGCAGCATTAACGAGTCCGGGGAGCTGTTTTTT. Protein: CASSINESGELFF.